What follows is one T cell receptor beta chain and its context. The sample originates from a study of identical twins. Deletions cut 8 bases from V and 2 bases from J, with 12 bases between. CDR1 is MNHNS, CDR2 SASEGT, per germline. The length of the CDR3 is 13 residues. The authors used template switching to add a universal primer site and gave cDNA unique molecular identifiers. MiXCR was run by TCRdb on the 5' RACE reads, yielding one entry per CDR3 protein. This table has approximately 210,000 distinct CDR3 sequences, around 10% appearing once. This TCR derives from a woman under 30 in good health. The chain has TRBV6-1 and TRBJ1-1, with D unclear. The sequenced sample consisted of memory (CD45RO+) T cells sorted from blood. This CDR3 reads CASLRPGNTEAFF. CDR3 in DNA: TGTGCCAGCTTACGCCCGGGAAACACTGAAGCTTTCTTT.